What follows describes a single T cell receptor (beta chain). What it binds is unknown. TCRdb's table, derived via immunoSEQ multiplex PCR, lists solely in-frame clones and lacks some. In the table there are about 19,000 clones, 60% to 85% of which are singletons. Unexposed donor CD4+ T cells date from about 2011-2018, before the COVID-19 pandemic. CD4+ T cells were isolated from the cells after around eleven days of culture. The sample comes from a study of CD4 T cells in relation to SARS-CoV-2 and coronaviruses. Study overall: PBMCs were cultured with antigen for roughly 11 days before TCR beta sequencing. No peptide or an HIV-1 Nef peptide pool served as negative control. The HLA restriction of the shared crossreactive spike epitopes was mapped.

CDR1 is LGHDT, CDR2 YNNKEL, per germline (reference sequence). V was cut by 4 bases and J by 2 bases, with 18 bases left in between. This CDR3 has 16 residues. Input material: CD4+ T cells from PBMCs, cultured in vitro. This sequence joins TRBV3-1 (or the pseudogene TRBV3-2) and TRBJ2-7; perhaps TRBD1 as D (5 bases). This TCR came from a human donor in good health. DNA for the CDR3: TGTGCCAGCAGCCTCTTCAGGGCGTCCCATCCCTACGAGCAGTACTTC. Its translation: CASSLFRASHPYEQYF.